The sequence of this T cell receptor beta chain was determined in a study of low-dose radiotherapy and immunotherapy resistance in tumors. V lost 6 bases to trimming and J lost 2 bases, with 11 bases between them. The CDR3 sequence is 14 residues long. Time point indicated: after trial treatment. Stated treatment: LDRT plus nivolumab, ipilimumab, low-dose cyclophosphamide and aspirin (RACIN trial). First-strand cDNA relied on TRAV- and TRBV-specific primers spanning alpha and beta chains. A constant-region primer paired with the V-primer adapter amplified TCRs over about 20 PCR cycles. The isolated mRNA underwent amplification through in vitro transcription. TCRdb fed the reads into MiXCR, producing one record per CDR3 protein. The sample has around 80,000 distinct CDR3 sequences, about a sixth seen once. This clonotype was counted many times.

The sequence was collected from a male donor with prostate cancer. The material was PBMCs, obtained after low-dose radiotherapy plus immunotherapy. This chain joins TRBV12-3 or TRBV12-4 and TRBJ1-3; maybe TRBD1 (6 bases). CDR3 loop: CASSSTGTGNTIYF. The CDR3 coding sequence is TGTGCCAGCAGCAGCACAGGGACTGGAAACACCATATATTTT.